Listed below are T cell receptor beta chains from one sample, sequenced in a study of cytomegalovirus exposure and HLA in healthy donors. TCRdb's copy holds only in-frame clones and misses some; the assay was immunoSEQ multiplex PCR. The sample lists under 200,000 clones, about 90% seen once, with approximately 2.9% in the top ten. The source material was PBMCs. All receptors derive from a woman under 30 in good health and CMV-seropositive. CDR3s include the opening cysteine and the closing phenylalanine or tryptophan. Fields, in order: CDR3 length, clone size, D gene, V gene, J gene, CDR3 DNA, CDR3 protein. D genes are given only for firm matches. Rows give clone size only sometimes, using once, few, many, or a class for an expanded clone.

>14|once|TRBD1|TRBV6-5|TRBJ2-7
TGTGCCAGCAGTCGTCCGGGACAGGACTACGAGCAGTACTTC
CASSRPGQDYEQYF
>16|NA|NA|TRBV6-5|TRBJ1-3
TGTGCCAGCAGTTACTCGAGCGGACCCTCTGGAAACACCATATATTTT
CASSYSSGPSGNTIYF
>15|NA|TRBD1|TRBV19|TRBJ2-7
TGTGCCAGTAGTATAATGCCGGGACAGACCTACGAGCAGTACTTC
CASSIMPGQTYEQYF
>16|NA|NA|TRBV29-1|TRBJ2-3
TGCAGCGTTGAAGATCCGGCCCCGAGGATGACAGATACGCAGTATTTT
CSVEDPAPRMTDTQYF
>12|NA|NA|TRBV16|TRBJ2-2
TGTGCCAGCAGCCAACCTCTCGGGGAGCTGTTTTTT
CASSQPLGELFF
>16|NA|NA|TRBV18|TRBJ2-3
TGTGCCAGCTCACCACCGCGGGCAGGGAGGACAGATACGCAGTATTTT
CASSPPRAGRTDTQYF
>13|once|NA|TRBV5-6|TRBJ2-3
TGTGCCAGCAGCTTGGAGGCGGGGAACCGCGGGTATTTT
CASSLEAGNRGYF
>15|NA|NA|TRBV9|TRBJ2-3
TGTGCCAGCAGCGTAGGGGGCAGTGGCGCAGATACGCAGTATTTT
CASSVGGSGADTQYF
>14|NA|NA|TRBV5-1|TRBJ2-3
TGCGCCAGCAGTCAACCGACAGCCACAGATACGCAGTATTTT
CASSQPTATDTQYF
>17|NA|TRBD1|TRBV5-4|TRBJ1-2
TGTGCCAGCAGCCTCCGCTTCCTACAGGGGGCCGGGTATGGCTACACCTTC
CASSLRFLQGAGYGYTF
>16|NA|NA|TRBV27|TRBJ2-4
TGTGCCAGCAGTTTGGGGGCGGGGGCTGCCAAAAACATTCAGTACTTC
CASSLGAGAAKNIQYF
>15|NA|NA|TRBV27|TRBJ2-2
TGTGCCAGCAGTATAGGCAGGGGTAACACCGGGGAGCTGTTTTTT
CASSIGRGNTGELFF
>13|NA|NA|TRBV7-8|TRBJ2-7
TGTGCCAGCAGCCCTAGACTGAGTGAAGAGCAGTACTTC
CASSPRLSEEQYF
>15|NA|NA|TRBV28|TRBJ2-1
TGTGCCAGCAGTTCTGGACAGTTAGCCTACAATGAGCAGTTCTTC
CASSSGQLAYNEQFF
>16|NA|NA|TRBV18|TRBJ1-2
TGTGCCAGCTCACCAAGTGCTGGGAGATCTAACTATGGCTACACCTTC
CASSPSAGRSNYGYTF
>17|NA|TRBD2|TRBV10-1|TRBJ2-2
TGCGCCAGCAGTGAGTCTGGGAGGGGCTCGAACACCGGGGAGCTGTTTTTT
CASSESGRGSNTGELFF
>14|NA|NA|TRBV7-9|TRBJ1-1
TGTGCCAGCAGCTTAGCTAGGGTTAGCGCTGAAGCTTTCTTT
CASSLARVSAEAFF
>14|once|NA|TRBV4-1|TRBJ1-1
TGCGCCAGCAGCCAAGGGACACCGAACACTGAAGCTTTCTTT
CASSQGTPNTEAFF
>13|once|NA|TRBV6-1|TRBJ1-2
TGTGCCAGCAGTGAGCAGGGTGTCTATGGCTACACCTTC
CASSEQGVYGYTF
>19|NA|TRBD2|TRBV4-1|TRBJ2-2
TGCGCCAGCAGCCAAGATCGCGGCGGGGGGGCCTCAGGGGCCGGGGAGCTGTTTTTT
CASSQDRGGGASGAGELFF
>14|NA|NA|TRBV19|TRBJ1-6
TGTGCCAGTACCACGACAGGAGGTAATTCACCCCTCCACTTT
CASTTTGGNSPLHF
>14|NA|NA|TRBV27|TRBJ2-3
TGTGCCAGCAAAATAGCAACGGGCACAGATACGCAGTATTTT
CASKIATGTDTQYF
>11|NA|NA|TRBV6-5|TRBJ2-5
TGTGCCAGCAGGTACAGGCTCCGGGAGTACTTC
CASRYRLREYF
>16|once|TRBD2|TRBV2|TRBJ2-1
TGTGCCAGCAGCGCAAATAGCGGGAATCGATATGGTGAGCAGTTCTTC
CASSANSGNRYGEQFF
>14|NA|NA|TRBV5-4|TRBJ2-7
TGTGCCAGCAGCTTGTGGGGGGGCGGCTACGAGCAGTACTTC
CASSLWGGGYEQYF
>15|NA|NA|TRBV19|TRBJ2-1
TGTGCCAGTCCTCCATTTCCGGGACAATACAATGAGCAGTTCTTC
CASPPFPGQYNEQFF
>13|NA|NA|TRBV27|TRBJ2-1
TGTGCCAGCAAGCTAGCAGATGTACCTGAGCAGTTCTTC
CASKLADVPEQFF
>19|NA|TRBD1|TRBV4-2|TRBJ1-5
TGTGCCAGCAGCCCCCGCCCGCTTGGCCTCGGGACAGCTAATCAGCCCCAGCATTTT
CASSPRPLGLGTANQPQHF
>13|NA|TRBD1|TRBV19|TRBJ2-3
TGTGCCAGTATGGACAGGGGCCCAGATACGCAGTATTTT
CASMDRGPDTQYF
>14|NA|NA|TRBV5-4|TRBJ2-5
TGTGCCAGCAGCTTGGGGCAGGAAGAAGAGACCCAGTACTTC
CASSLGQEEETQYF
>16|NA|TRBD1|TRBV5-1|TRBJ1-1
TGCGCCAGCAGCTCAGGGACAGGGGGAATGAACACTGAAGCTTTCTTT
CASSSGTGGMNTEAFF
>15|NA|NA|TRBV7-8|TRBJ2-1
TGTGCCAGCAGCTTAGCTTCGGGAACGTACAATGAGCAGTTCTTC
CASSLASGTYNEQFF
>14|NA|NA|TRBV7-2|TRBJ1-1
TGTGCCAGCAGCTTAGAGAGGGGGGGCCAGGAAGCTTTCTTT
CASSLERGGQEAFF
>16|NA|TRBD2|TRBV7-3|TRBJ2-2
TGTGCCAGCAGCTTTACCGGGACTAGTAACACCGGGGAGCTGTTTTTT
CASSFTGTSNTGELFF
>16|NA|NA|TRBV10-2|TRBJ1-3
TGCGCCAGCAGTGAAGGCCGCTCCGGGACTGGAAACACCATATATTTT
CASSEGRSGTGNTIYF
>13|NA|NA|TRBV7-9|TRBJ2-1
TGTGCCAGCAGCTCTTCAGGGGAGAATGAGCAGTTCTTC
CASSSSGENEQFF